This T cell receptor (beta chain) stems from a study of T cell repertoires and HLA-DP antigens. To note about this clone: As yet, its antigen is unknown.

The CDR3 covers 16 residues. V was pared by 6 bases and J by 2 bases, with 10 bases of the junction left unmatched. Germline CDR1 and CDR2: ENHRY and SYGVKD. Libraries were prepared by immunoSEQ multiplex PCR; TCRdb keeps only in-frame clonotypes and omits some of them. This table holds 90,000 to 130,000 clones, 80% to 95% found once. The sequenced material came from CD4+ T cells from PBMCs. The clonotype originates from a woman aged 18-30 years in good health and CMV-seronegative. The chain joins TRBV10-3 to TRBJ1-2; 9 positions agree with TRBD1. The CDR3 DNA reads TGTGCCATCAGCCCAAACCGGGACAGGGCGAACTATGGCTACACCTTC. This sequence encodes CAISPNRDRANYGYTF.